These T cell receptor beta chains were read from a single sample in a study of blood T cell repertoires in COVID-19. Clones were read by immunoSEQ multiplex PCR, and TCRdb kept only the in-frame ones, dropping some. The sample has some 310,000 clones, 89% seen once. Material for sequencing was PBMCs or T cells enriched from blood (not recorded which). Receptor source: a woman in her twenties or thirties who had recovered from COVID-19. CDR3s include the opening cysteine and the closing phenylalanine or tryptophan. Fields, in order: CDR3 protein, CDR3 DNA, J gene, D gene, V gene, clone size, CDR3 length. A D gene is named only where the DNA matches it firmly. Clone size is not always given. Where it is, it says once, few, many or a class for expanded clones.

CDR3 protein: CASTPTGSGNTIYF
CDR3 DNA: TGTGCCAGCACCCCGACGGGTTCTGGAAACACCATATATTTT
J gene: TRBJ1-3
D gene: NA
V gene: TRBV6-5
clone size: NA
CDR3 length: 14

CDR3 protein: CASSPPTAYEQYF
CDR3 DNA: TGTGCCAGCTCACCACCCACAGCCTACGAGCAGTACTTC
J gene: TRBJ2-7
D gene: NA
V gene: TRBV18
clone size: NA
CDR3 length: 13

CDR3 protein: CASSEAIGAGNQPQHF
CDR3 DNA: TGTGCCAGCAGTGAAGCAATTGGGGCAGGGAATCAGCCCCAGCATTTT
J gene: TRBJ1-5
D gene: NA
V gene: TRBV6-1
clone size: NA
CDR3 length: 16

CDR3 protein: CASSIGGETQYF
CDR3 DNA: TGTGCCAGCAGCATTGGGGGGGAGACCCAGTACTTC
J gene: TRBJ2-5
D gene: NA
V gene: TRBV7-6
clone size: NA
CDR3 length: 12

CDR3 protein: CASSLGTLQRGLYNEQFF
CDR3 DNA: TGTGCCAGCAGCTTAGGGACCCTTCAACGGGGACTATACAATGAGCAGTTCTTC
J gene: TRBJ2-1
D gene: TRBD2
V gene: TRBV7-9
clone size: NA
CDR3 length: 18

CDR3 protein: CASSLDRSSYNSPLHF
CDR3 DNA: TGCGCCAGCAGCTTGGACAGGAGCTCCTATAATTCACCCCTCCACTTT
J gene: TRBJ1-6
D gene: NA
V gene: TRBV5-1
clone size: NA
CDR3 length: 16

CDR3 protein: CASSQGQGVVEQYF
CDR3 DNA: TGTGCCAGCAGCCAAGGGCAGGGGGTGGTCGAGCAGTACTTC
J gene: TRBJ2-7
D gene: TRBD1
V gene: TRBV3-1/TRBV3-2
clone size: few
CDR3 length: 14

CDR3 protein: CASSLLAASYEQYF
CDR3 DNA: TGTGCCAGCAGTTTATTGGCGGCCTCCTACGAGCAGTACTTC
J gene: TRBJ2-7
D gene: NA
V gene: TRBV27
clone size: NA
CDR3 length: 14

CDR3 protein: CASSPGQGGGNQPQHF
CDR3 DNA: TGTGCCAGCAGTCCGGGACAAGGGGGCGGCAATCAGCCCCAGCATTTT
J gene: TRBJ1-5
D gene: TRBD1
V gene: TRBV28
clone size: NA
CDR3 length: 16

CDR3 protein: CASSQDLTEAFF
CDR3 DNA: TGCGCCAGCAGCCAAGATCTCACTGAAGCTTTCTTT
J gene: TRBJ1-1
D gene: NA
V gene: TRBV4-1
clone size: NA
CDR3 length: 12

CDR3 protein: CARRNREYTDTQYF
CDR3 DNA: TGTGCCCGGAGAAACAGGGAATACACAGATACGCAGTATTTT
J gene: TRBJ2-3
D gene: NA
V gene: TRBV2
clone size: NA
CDR3 length: 14

CDR3 protein: CASSPRTVNEKLFF
CDR3 DNA: TGTGCCAGCAGTCCCCGGACAGTTAATGAAAAACTGTTTTTT
J gene: TRBJ1-4
D gene: NA
V gene: TRBV28
clone size: NA
CDR3 length: 14

CDR3 protein: CASSPGTSGTDTQYF
CDR3 DNA: TGTGCCAGCAGCCCCGGGACTAGCGGCACAGATACGCAGTATTTT
J gene: TRBJ2-3
D gene: TRBD2
V gene: TRBV7-9
clone size: NA
CDR3 length: 15

CDR3 protein: CASSIARGSNQPQHF
CDR3 DNA: TGTGCCAGTAGTATAGCTCGGGGAAGCAATCAGCCCCAGCATTTT
J gene: TRBJ1-5
D gene: NA
V gene: TRBV19
clone size: NA
CDR3 length: 15

CDR3 protein: CASSLNPGQGSREQYF
CDR3 DNA: TGTGCCAGCAGCTTAAACCCGGGACAGGGATCGAGGGAGCAGTACTTC
J gene: TRBJ2-7
D gene: TRBD1
V gene: TRBV7-9
clone size: NA
CDR3 length: 16

CDR3 protein: CASSLPRCRTNYGYTF
CDR3 DNA: TGTGCCAGCAGCCTTCCTCGGTGCAGGACTAACTATGGCTACACCTTC
J gene: TRBJ1-2
D gene: NA
V gene: TRBV21-1
clone size: NA
CDR3 length: 16

CDR3 protein: CASSYLADPSYEQYF
CDR3 DNA: TGTGCCAGCAGCTATCTAGCGGACCCCTCCTACGAGCAGTACTTC
J gene: TRBJ2-7
D gene: TRBD2
V gene: TRBV5-6
clone size: NA
CDR3 length: 15

CDR3 protein: CASTATGSLNEQYF
CDR3 DNA: TGTGCCAGCACTGCGACAGGGTCTCTCAACGAGCAGTACTTC
J gene: TRBJ2-7
D gene: TRBD1
V gene: TRBV6-5
clone size: NA
CDR3 length: 14

CDR3 protein: CASSLFVGGQGRPFF
CDR3 DNA: TGTGCCAGCAGTTTATTTGTGGGGGGACAGGGGAGACCTTTCTTT
J gene: TRBJ1-1
D gene: TRBD1
V gene: TRBV28
clone size: once
CDR3 length: 15

CDR3 protein: CASSITGKTEAFF
CDR3 DNA: TGTGCCAGTAGTATCACAGGGAAGACTGAAGCTTTCTTT
J gene: TRBJ1-1
D gene: NA
V gene: TRBV19
clone size: NA
CDR3 length: 13

CDR3 protein: CASTGREDYEQYF
CDR3 DNA: TGTGCCAGTACCGGGCGGGAGGACTACGAGCAGTACTTC
J gene: TRBJ2-7
D gene: TRBD2
V gene: TRBV19
clone size: NA
CDR3 length: 13

CDR3 protein: CASSYSGGGNQPQHF
CDR3 DNA: TGCGCCAGCAGCTACTCAGGGGGCGGCAATCAGCCCCAGCATTTT
J gene: TRBJ1-5
D gene: TRBD1
V gene: TRBV4-1
clone size: once
CDR3 length: 15

CDR3 protein: CASSLESRGYTF
CDR3 DNA: TGTGCCAGCAGTTTAGAATCGAGGGGCTACACCTTC
J gene: TRBJ1-2
D gene: NA
V gene: TRBV28
clone size: NA
CDR3 length: 12

CDR3 protein: CASSHRDRGTGETQYF
CDR3 DNA: TGTGCCAGCAGCCACAGGGACAGGGGGACGGGGGAGACCCAGTACTTC
J gene: TRBJ2-5
D gene: TRBD1
V gene: TRBV11-2
clone size: NA
CDR3 length: 16

CDR3 protein: CAISRDYEQYF
CDR3 DNA: TGTGCCATCAGTCGGGACTACGAGCAGTACTTC
J gene: TRBJ2-7
D gene: NA
V gene: TRBV10-3
clone size: NA
CDR3 length: 11

CDR3 protein: CASSYAPGQGTEAFF
CDR3 DNA: TGTGCCAGCAGTTACGCGCCGGGACAGGGGACTGAAGCTTTCTTT
J gene: TRBJ1-1
D gene: TRBD1
V gene: TRBV6-2/TRBV6-3
clone size: NA
CDR3 length: 15

CDR3 protein: CARSTGVGEKLFF
CDR3 DNA: TGTGCCAGATCTACGGGGGTGGGTGAAAAACTGTTTTTT
J gene: TRBJ1-4
D gene: NA
V gene: TRBV2
clone size: NA
CDR3 length: 13

CDR3 protein: CASNTGDPNAGELFF
CDR3 DNA: TGTGCCAGTAATACAGGGGACCCGAACGCCGGGGAGCTGTTTTTT
J gene: TRBJ2-2
D gene: TRBD1
V gene: TRBV19
clone size: NA
CDR3 length: 15

CDR3 protein: CASSQSRDSYGYTF
CDR3 DNA: TGTGCCAGCAGCCAGAGCCGGGACAGCTATGGCTACACCTTC
J gene: TRBJ1-2
D gene: TRBD1
V gene: TRBV27
clone size: NA
CDR3 length: 14

CDR3 protein: CSVSADYGYTF
CDR3 DNA: TGCAGCGTGTCAGCGGACTATGGCTACACCTTC
J gene: TRBJ1-2
D gene: NA
V gene: TRBV29-1
clone size: NA
CDR3 length: 11

CDR3 protein: CASSQEFGVTGELFF
CDR3 DNA: TGTGCCAGCAGCCAAGAGTTCGGGGTTACCGGGGAGCTGTTTTTT
J gene: TRBJ2-2
D gene: NA
V gene: TRBV4-2
clone size: NA
CDR3 length: 15

CDR3 protein: CASSLMGGFFPDTQYF
CDR3 DNA: TGTGCCAGCAGTTTAATGGGGGGATTCTTCCCAGATACGCAGTATTTT
J gene: TRBJ2-3
D gene: NA
V gene: TRBV28
clone size: NA
CDR3 length: 16

CDR3 protein: CASSKLAGGGTDTQYF
CDR3 DNA: TGTGCCAGCAGCAAACTAGCGGGAGGAGGCACAGATACGCAGTATTTT
J gene: TRBJ2-3
D gene: TRBD2
V gene: TRBV27
clone size: NA
CDR3 length: 16